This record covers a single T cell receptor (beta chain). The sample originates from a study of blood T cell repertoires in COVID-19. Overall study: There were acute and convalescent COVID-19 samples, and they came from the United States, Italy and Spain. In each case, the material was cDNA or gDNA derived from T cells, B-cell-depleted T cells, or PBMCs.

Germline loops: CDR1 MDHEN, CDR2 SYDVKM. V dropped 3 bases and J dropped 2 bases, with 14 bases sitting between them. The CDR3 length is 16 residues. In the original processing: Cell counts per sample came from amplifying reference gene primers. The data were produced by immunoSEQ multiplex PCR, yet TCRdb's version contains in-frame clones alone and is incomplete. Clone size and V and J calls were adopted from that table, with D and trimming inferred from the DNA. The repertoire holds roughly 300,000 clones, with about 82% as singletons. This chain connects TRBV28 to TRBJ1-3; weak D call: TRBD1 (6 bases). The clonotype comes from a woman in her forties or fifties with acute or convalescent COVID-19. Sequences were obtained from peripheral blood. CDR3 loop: CASSLGGGRPGNTIYF. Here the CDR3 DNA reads TGTGCCAGCAGTTTGGGAGGGGGGAGGCCTGGAAACACCATATATTTT.